These 2 T cell receptor beta chains were sequenced from one sample in a study of OX40 agonist ivuxolimab in advanced cancers. Libraries were prepared through the immunoSEQ multiplex PCR assay. Entries here come from immuneACCESS through TCRdb and include only in-frame sequences with V and J called. Some clones fail to appear in such tables; in the studies checked, an unresolved V gene covers under half of the shortfall, and the cause of the remainder is unknown. The sample table lists about 15,000 clones, 70% of them with a count of one. The top ten clonotypes cover 36% of the sample. Sequencing was performed on CD4+ or CD8+ T cells sorted from blood, taken in a trial of the OX40 agonist ivuxolimab. Receptors originate from an adult with an advanced solid tumor such as melanoma, head and neck, liver or kidney cancer.

Comments on this clone: One end of the junction fails to match germline, which may point to a read error. The V call is TRBV23-1, the J call TRBJ2-7; 7 bases fit TRBD2. TRBV23-1 is known as an ORF, though its function is uncertain. The CDR3 has 10 residues. The CDR3 protein is CPEREYEQYF. Here the CDR3 DNA reads TGTCCGGAGCGGGAATACGAGCAGTACTTC.

There are a few counts of this clone. The rearrangement uses TRBV5-1 and TRBJ2-7, with 14 bases aligning to TRBD2. Germline CDR1 is SGHRS and CDR2 is YFSETQ. CDR3 length equals 15 residues. Germline trimming cut 2 bases from V and 6 bases from J; bases unmatched to any gene: 4. CDR3 sequence: CASSFGTSGRGEQYF. CDR3 nucleotide sequence: TGCGCCAGCAGCTTCGGGACTAGCGGGAGAGGCGAGCAGTACTTC.